A single sample is the source of the 12 T cell receptor beta chains below, sequenced in a study of CD8+CD57+ T cells in acquired aplastic anemia. TCR beta VDJ and CDR3 were profiled, and genomic DNA was the template. TCRdb independently ran MiXCR on the reads; one entry per CDR3 protein. The sample includes around 500,000 distinct CDR3 sequences, 25% to 40% of them seen just once. Patients sequenced had flow cytometry evidence of CD8+CD57+ cell expansion. Sample: sorted CD4+, CD8+, or CD8+CD57+ T cells (not recorded which) from PBMCs. Every receptor here comes from a human donor with aplastic anemia.

The DNA of the CDR3 is TGTGCCAGCAGTTACACTAACTCTGGGGCCAACGTCCTGACTTTC. Translating gives CASSYTNSGANVLTF. The chain is built from TRBV6-5 and TRBJ2-6; D remains unclear. The V end lost 2 bases, the J end lost 0 bases, and 5 bases lay between the germline ends. Germline V gene data show CDR1 as MNHEY and CDR2 as SVGAGI. CDR3 size: 15 residues.

The chain has TRBV19 and TRBJ1-5, with D possibly TRBD1 on 6 matching bases. This CDR3 has 15 residues. Trimming removed 4 bases from V and 6 bases from J, with 16 bases in between. Germline CDR1 LNHDA, CDR2 SQIVND (reference sequence). The CDR3 DNA sequence: TGTGCCAGTAGTAGCTTAGACGGGGGCAGTCAGCCCCAGCATTTT. Its protein is CASSSLDGGSQPQHF. The whole variable domain, remainder taken from reference TRBV19 and TRBJ1-5, is DGGITQSPKYLFRKEGQNVTLSCEQNLNHDAMYWYRQDPGQGLRLIYYSQIVNDFQKGDIAEGYSVSREKKESFPLTVTSAQKNPTAFYLCASSSLDGGSQPQHFGDGTRLSIL.

The CDR3 coding sequence is TGTGCCAGCAGCCTAACCCCAGCGGGTGGAGGTTACAATGAGCAGTTCTTC. Translating gives CASSLTPAGGGYNEQFF. V usage is TRBV11-2 and J usage is TRBJ2-1; possibly TRBD2 for D (6 bases). The germline CDR1 and CDR2 sequences are SGHAT and FQNNGV. The V gene lost 5 bases and the J gene lost 4 bases, with 21 bases spanning the gap. The CDR3 consists of 17 residues. The variable domain in full, with the rest retrieved from reference TRBV11-2 and TRBJ2-1, is EAGVAQSPRYKIIEKRQSVAFWCNPISGHATLYWYQQILGQGPKLLIQFQNNGVVDDSQLPKDRFSAERLKGVDSTLKIQPAKLEDSAVYLCASSLTPAGGGYNEQFFGPGTRLTVL.

The table lists this clonotype with a few counts. V is TRBV20-1 and J is TRBJ1-6; unclear D gene. The CDR3 extends over 16 amino acids. The V end lost 2 bases, the J end lost 0 bases, and 11 bases lay between the germline ends. The germline V gene encodes CDR1 DFQATT and CDR2 SNEGSKA (reference sequence). In DNA, the CDR3 is TGCAGTGCTAGACCCCTACAGAGCTCCTATAATTCACCCCTCCACTTT. Translating gives CSARPLQSSYNSPLHF.

The sample holds many counts of this clonotype. The rearrangement links TRBV7-9 to TRBJ1-2; D not resolved. Trimming removed 2 bases from V and 1 base from J, with 8 bases in between. CDR1 and CDR2 from the germline V gene are SEHNR and FQNEAQ (reference sequence). The CDR3 has 14 residues. CDR3 sequence reads: CASSLREDNYGYTF. The CDR3 DNA follows: TGTGCCAGCAGCTTAAGGGAGGATAACTATGGCTACACCTTC.

The J gene is TRBJ2-7, the V gene TRBV11-1; 7 nucleotides agree with TRBD1. V lost 5 bases, J lost 0 bases, and 13 bases stayed unmatched. The length of the CDR3 is 17 residues. Germline V CDR1 and CDR2: SGHAT, FQDESV (reference sequence). The CDR3 region has the DNA TGTGCCAGCAGCCCTCCTCCTTGGGGACAGATCTCCTACGAGCAGTACTTC. Protein sequence: CASSPPPWGQISYEQYF.

This chain joins TRBV7-9 and TRBJ2-5; D is unresolved. Trimming cost V 5 bases and J 4 bases, with 14 bases left between them. CDR1 is SEHNR, CDR2 FQNEAQ, per germline (reference sequence). The CDR3 runs 14 residues. This CDR3 is CASSQDDLRETQYF. The CDR3 region has the DNA TGTGCCAGCAGCCAAGACGACCTTAGAGAGACCCAGTACTTC. Supplemented by reference TRBV7-9 and TRBJ2-5, the full variable domain reads DTGVSQNPRHKITKRGQNVTFRCDPISEHNRLYWYRQTLGQGPEFLTYFQNEAQLEKSRLLSDRFSAERPKGSFSTLEIQRTEQGDSAMYLCASSQDDLRETQYFGPGTRLLVL.

This clonotype was detected only once. The V call is TRBV25-1, the J call TRBJ1-2; D not resolved. Germline V gives CDR1 MGHDK, CDR2 SYGVNS. The CDR3 has 12 amino acids. With 7 bases removed from V and 7 bases from J, the gap between germline ends came to 13 bases. CDR3: CASNVNQVGYTF. The CDR3 nucleotides read TGTGCCAGCAATGTGAATCAGGTTGGCTACACCTTC.

This clonotype was observed once. A much more abundant neighbour one base away suggests this may be a read error. The V and J genes are TRBV7-2 and TRBJ1-1, with D tentatively TRBD1 (6 bases). This CDR3 has 14 amino acids. From germline, CDR1 is SGHTA and CDR2 FQGNSA. V lost 7 bases and J 1 base, leaving 13 bases between the germline ends. The CDR3 DNA is TGTGCCAGCAACGGTTACAGGGAGAACACTGAAGCTTTCTTT. Its protein is CASNGYRENTEAFF.

J is TRBJ2-3 and V is TRBV20-1; D remains unclear. CDR1 is DFQATT and CDR2 is SNEGSKA in the germline V gene (reference sequence). CDR3 size: 15 residues. V was cut by 3 bases and J by 4 bases, with 17 bases left in between. CDR3 bases: TGCAGTGCTAGGGACCTAAAGACCTTACCAGATACGCAGTATTTT. Amino acid sequence: CSARDLKTLPDTQYF.

The CDR3 loop reads CAGSARRVNGYTF. The CDR3 nucleotides are TGTGCCGGCAGTGCCAGGAGAGTCAATGGCTACACCTTC. This chain connects TRBV10-3 to TRBJ1-2; D is unclear. CDR3 length: 13 residues. Germline values: CDR1 ENHRY, CDR2 SYGVKD. V lost 11 bases and J lost 6, with 19 bases in between.

The chain couples TRBV19 to TRBJ1-3; D gene unclear. Germline V gene sequence: CDR1 LNHDA, CDR2 SQIVND (reference sequence). V shed 1 base and J shed 3 bases, with 10 bases lying between them. The CDR3 extends over 15 amino acids. CDR3 DNA sequence: TGTGCCAGTAGTATAGCCGGGGTCGGTGGAAACACCATATATTTT. Amino acids: CASSIAGVGGNTIYF.